This T cell receptor (beta chain) derives from a study of naive and memory T cell subsets. As regards this clonotype: The target antigen is unknown.

Findings and limits, study-wide: Potentially, T cell activation and differentiation skew this RNA-based measurement.

A UMI-containing oligonucleotide was joined by 3' ligation to the TCR cDNA template. Whole blood, approximately 2.3 ml, came from adult healthy volunteers. CDR1 is MGHRA, CDR2 YSYEKL, per germline. CDR3 length equals 16 residues. Trimming shortened V by 6 bases and J by 0 bases, and 12 bases separated the two germline ends. Ligated cDNA underwent four rounds of PCR with nested alpha and beta constant region primers and SP2. Blood and skin TCR RNA was reverse transcribed with alpha and beta constant primers. TCRdb called the 5' RACE reads again in MiXCR, with one record for every CDR3 protein. Counted here are approximately 30,000 distinct CDR3 sequences, roughly a sixth occurring once; the ten biggest clones make up 2.6%.

The chain couples TRBV4-1 to TRBJ2-6; a possible D gene is TRBD1 (6 bases). The TCR was taken from a female donor in good health. CDR3 protein: CASRDRISSGANVLTF. CDR3 DNA: TGCGCCAGCAGGGACAGAATTAGCTCTGGGGCCAACGTCCTGACTTTC.